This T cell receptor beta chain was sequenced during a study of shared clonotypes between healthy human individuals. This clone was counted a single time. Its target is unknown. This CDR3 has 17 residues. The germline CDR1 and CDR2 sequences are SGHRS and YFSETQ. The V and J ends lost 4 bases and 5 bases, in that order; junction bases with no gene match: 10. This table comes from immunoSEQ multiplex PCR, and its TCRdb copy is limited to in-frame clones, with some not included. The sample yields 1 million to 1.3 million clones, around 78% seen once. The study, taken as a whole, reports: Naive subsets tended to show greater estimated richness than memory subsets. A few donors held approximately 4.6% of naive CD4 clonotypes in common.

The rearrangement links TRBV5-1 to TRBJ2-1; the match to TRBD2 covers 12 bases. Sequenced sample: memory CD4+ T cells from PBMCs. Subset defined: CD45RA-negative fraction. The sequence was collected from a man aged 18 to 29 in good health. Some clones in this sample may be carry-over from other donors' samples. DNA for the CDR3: TGCGCCAGCAGCCCGGGCCTTCTAGCGGGAGGGCACAATGAGCAGTTCTTC. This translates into CASSPGLLAGGHNEQFF. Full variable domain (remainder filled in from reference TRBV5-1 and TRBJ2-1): KAGVTQTPRYLIKTRGQQVTLSCSPISGHRSVSWYQQTPGQGLQFLFEYFSETQRNKGNFPGRFSGRQFSNSRSEMNVSTLELGDSALYLCASSPGLLAGGHNEQFFGPGTRLTVL.